The present T cell receptor (beta chain) was sequenced within a study of beta chain features in type 1 diabetes. Study-level results: The naive, central memory and Treg TCRB repertoires showed an apparent similarity that was greater among patients than among healthy donors. Shorter TCRB CDR3s, moderately but significantly so, were found in Type 1 diabetes patients in all four CD4+ subsets.

On this clone itself: What it binds is not known.

The germline gives CDR1 KGHSH, CDR2 LQKENI. Trimming stripped 2 bases from V and 3 bases from J, with 7 bases between. The CDR3 has 14 amino acids. It was one heparinised blood draw, averaging about 116 mL, that each donor gave. The isolated RNA, all of it, was reverse transcribed, so expressed TCRB transcripts were what got sequenced. This table comes from immunoSEQ multiplex PCR, and its TCRdb copy is limited to in-frame clones, with some not included. The sample includes some 900,000 clones, 17% of them seen just once. Specimen: naive CD4+ T cells from blood. This TCR was sampled from a woman aged 18-29 years in good health. The V call is TRBV18, the J call TRBJ2-2; TRBD2 might be the D (6 bases). The CDR3 region is CASSPRRDTGELFF. The CDR3 DNA follows: TGTGCCAGCTCACCAAGGAGGGACACCGGGGAGCTGTTTTTT.